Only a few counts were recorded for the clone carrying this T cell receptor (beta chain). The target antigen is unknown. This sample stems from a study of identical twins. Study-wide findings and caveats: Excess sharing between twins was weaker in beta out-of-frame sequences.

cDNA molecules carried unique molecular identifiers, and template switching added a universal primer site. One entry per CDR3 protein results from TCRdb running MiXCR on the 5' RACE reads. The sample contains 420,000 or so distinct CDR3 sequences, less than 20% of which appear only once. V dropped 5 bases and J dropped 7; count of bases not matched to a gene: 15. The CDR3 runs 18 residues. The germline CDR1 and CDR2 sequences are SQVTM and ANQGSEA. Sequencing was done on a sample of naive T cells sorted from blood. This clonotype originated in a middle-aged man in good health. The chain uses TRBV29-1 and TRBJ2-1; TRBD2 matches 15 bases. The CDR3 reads CSVKGTSGRSTLINEQFF. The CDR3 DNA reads TGCAGCGTTAAGGGGACTAGCGGGAGGTCGACTCTGATAAATGAGCAGTTCTTC.